This is a list of T cell receptor beta chains from one sample in a study of T cell responses to AZD1222 COVID-19 vaccine. The data were produced by immunoSEQ multiplex PCR, yet TCRdb's version contains in-frame clones alone and is incomplete. In the table there are more than 95,000 clones, approximately 89% of which are singletons. The starting material was peripheral blood, obtained on day 0 of AZD1222 vaccination. Receptor source: an adult in good health. The CDR3 runs from the conserved cysteine through the conserved F or W. The order of the fields is CDR3 DNA, CDR3 protein, J gene, D gene, clone size, V gene, CDR3 length. D genes are given only for firm matches. Size values are once, few and many counts, or a class for expanded clones, and some rows have none.

CDR3nt: TGTGCCAGCAGCGCGAGCGGGGGGGTCACCGGGGAGCTGTTTTTT
CDR3aa: CASSASGGVTGELFF
j_gene: TRBJ2-2
d_gene: TRBD2
abundance: .
v_gene: TRBV7-8
len: 15

CDR3nt: TGCGCCAGCAGCCCAGCGGGAGCGAATCAGCCCCAGCATTTT
CDR3aa: CASSPAGANQPQHF
j_gene: TRBJ1-5
d_gene: .
abundance: .
v_gene: TRBV5-1
len: 14

CDR3nt: TGTGCCAGCAGCTTAGGGCCACTCACGAGCTCCTACGAGCAGTACTTC
CDR3aa: CASSLGPLTSSYEQYF
j_gene: TRBJ2-7
d_gene: .
abundance: .
v_gene: TRBV7-9
len: 16

CDR3nt: TGTGCCAGTAGTGGACTAGCGGGAGGTACAAATGAGCAGTTCTTC
CDR3aa: CASSGLAGGTNEQFF
j_gene: TRBJ2-1
d_gene: TRBD2
abundance: .
v_gene: TRBV19
len: 15

CDR3nt: TGTGCCAGCAGCCAAGATGGATTGTACACTGAAGCTTTCTTT
CDR3aa: CASSQDGLYTEAFF
j_gene: TRBJ1-1
d_gene: .
abundance: .
v_gene: TRBV3-1/TRBV3-2
len: 14

CDR3nt: TGTGCCAGTACGCGGGGGGGAACCACTGAAGCTTTCTTT
CDR3aa: CASTRGGTTEAFF
j_gene: TRBJ1-1
d_gene: .
abundance: once
v_gene: TRBV28
len: 13

CDR3nt: TGTGCCAGCAGCCAAGCGTGGACTAGCGTTAACAATGAGCAGTTCTTC
CDR3aa: CASSQAWTSVNNEQFF
j_gene: TRBJ2-1
d_gene: TRBD2
abundance: .
v_gene: TRBV3-1/TRBV3-2
len: 16

CDR3nt: TGCAGTGCTAGTAATGACAGGGCGGGCAATCAGCCCCAGCATTTT
CDR3aa: CSASNDRAGNQPQHF
j_gene: TRBJ1-5
d_gene: TRBD1
abundance: .
v_gene: TRBV20-1
len: 15

CDR3nt: TGTGCCAGCAGTTTTCGAGGGGCGGGCTACACCTTC
CDR3aa: CASSFRGAGYTF
j_gene: TRBJ1-2
d_gene: .
abundance: .
v_gene: TRBV28
len: 12

CDR3nt: TGTGCCAGCAGCTTAGATTTGACACCCGCTAGTAATTCACCCCTCCACTTT
CDR3aa: CASSLDLTPASNSPLHF
j_gene: TRBJ1-6
d_gene: .
abundance: .
v_gene: TRBV7-2
len: 17

CDR3nt: TGTGCCAGCAGCGTAGATCCAGGGGTCAAAAACATTCAGTACTTC
CDR3aa: CASSVDPGVKNIQYF
j_gene: TRBJ2-4
d_gene: .
abundance: once
v_gene: TRBV9
len: 15

CDR3nt: TGTGCCAGCAGCCAAACGACAGGGCCCTATGGCTACACCTTC
CDR3aa: CASSQTTGPYGYTF
j_gene: TRBJ1-2
d_gene: TRBD1
abundance: .
v_gene: TRBV4-2
len: 14

CDR3nt: TGTGCCAGCAGCCAGACATACATTCCCACTGAAGCTTTCTTT
CDR3aa: CASSQTYIPTEAFF
j_gene: TRBJ1-1
d_gene: .
abundance: .
v_gene: TRBV28
len: 14

CDR3nt: TGCGCCAGCAGCGGTGGACAGGGCCAAGAGACCCAGTACTTC
CDR3aa: CASSGGQGQETQYF
j_gene: TRBJ2-5
d_gene: TRBD1
abundance: .
v_gene: TRBV10-1
len: 14

CDR3nt: TGTGCCAGCAGCTTATCAGGGTACGTCGCTTTCTTT
CDR3aa: CASSLSGYVAFF
j_gene: TRBJ1-1
d_gene: .
abundance: .
v_gene: TRBV7-2
len: 12

CDR3nt: TGTGCCAGTAAGGGGACAGGGGGGACTTACACCGGGGAGCTGTTTTTT
CDR3aa: CASKGTGGTYTGELFF
j_gene: TRBJ2-2
d_gene: TRBD1
abundance: .
v_gene: TRBV19
len: 16

CDR3nt: TGTGCCAGCAGCTTAGTAAGGGCCCAGCGGCTCTATAATTCACCCCTCCACTTT
CDR3aa: CASSLVRAQRLYNSPLHF
j_gene: TRBJ1-6
d_gene: .
abundance: .
v_gene: TRBV11-2
len: 18

CDR3nt: TGCGCCAGCAGCCAAGATAGCCGGGCAGCTGACCAGTACTTC
CDR3aa: CASSQDSRAADQYF
j_gene: TRBJ2-5
d_gene: .
abundance: few
v_gene: TRBV4-3
len: 14

CDR3nt: TGTGCCAGCAGTTATAGACAGGGTGTGAGCAATCAGCCCCAGCATTTT
CDR3aa: CASSYRQGVSNQPQHF
j_gene: TRBJ1-5
d_gene: TRBD1
abundance: .
v_gene: TRBV6-2/TRBV6-3
len: 16

CDR3nt: TGTGCCAGCAGCCAAAGTGAGCGACCCCTCCACTTT
CDR3aa: CASSQSERPLHF
j_gene: TRBJ1-6
d_gene: .
abundance: .
v_gene: TRBV3-1/TRBV3-2
len: 12

CDR3nt: TGTGCCAGCAGCTTAGGGTATCAAGAGACCCAGTACTTC
CDR3aa: CASSLGYQETQYF
j_gene: TRBJ2-5
d_gene: .
abundance: .
v_gene: TRBV7-8
len: 13

CDR3nt: TGTGCCAGCAGCTTAATCCGGGCCGAGGGGCAGTATTTT
CDR3aa: CASSLIRAEGQYF
j_gene: TRBJ2-3
d_gene: .
abundance: .
v_gene: TRBV11-1
len: 13

CDR3nt: TGTGCCAGCAGTGAGGGGGTATCCTTGGTATTCAATGAGCAGTTCTTC
CDR3aa: CASSEGVSLVFNEQFF
j_gene: TRBJ2-1
d_gene: .
abundance: .
v_gene: TRBV6-1
len: 16

CDR3nt: TGTGCCAGCAGCTCGGGCCCCATCCCTGGAAACACCATATATTTT
CDR3aa: CASSSGPIPGNTIYF
j_gene: TRBJ1-3
d_gene: .
abundance: once
v_gene: TRBV7-2
len: 15

CDR3nt: TGTGCCAGCAGCCCGCCGTTCGGGGAGCTGTTTTTT
CDR3aa: CASSPPFGELFF
j_gene: TRBJ2-2
d_gene: .
abundance: .
v_gene: TRBV7-9
len: 12

CDR3nt: TGTGCCAGCAGCTTTCAGGGGAACACTGAAGCTTTCTTT
CDR3aa: CASSFQGNTEAFF
j_gene: TRBJ1-1
d_gene: .
abundance: .
v_gene: TRBV11-3
len: 13

CDR3nt: TGTGCCAGCAGCCTAGAAAGGACTAGCGGGAGGAACCGTATCACAGATACGCAGTATTTT
CDR3aa: CASSLERTSGRNRITDTQYF
j_gene: TRBJ2-3
d_gene: TRBD2
abundance: few
v_gene: TRBV11-2
len: 20

CDR3nt: TGTGCCAGCGGGCGGCCGATTTCCTACGAGCAGTACTTC
CDR3aa: CASGRPISYEQYF
j_gene: TRBJ2-7
d_gene: .
abundance: .
v_gene: TRBV5-5
len: 13

CDR3nt: TGTGCCAGCAGCCAAAGGGCGCTAGCGGATATCTACAATGAGCAGTTCTTC
CDR3aa: CASSQRALADIYNEQFF
j_gene: TRBJ2-1
d_gene: TRBD2
abundance: .
v_gene: TRBV27
len: 17

CDR3nt: TGCGCCAGCAGCCAAGAACTGGGATTGAACACTGAAGCTTTCTTT
CDR3aa: CASSQELGLNTEAFF
j_gene: TRBJ1-1
d_gene: .
abundance: .
v_gene: TRBV4-3
len: 15

CDR3nt: TGTGCCAGTAGTATGGTAGGTACGAACACTGAAGCTTTCTTT
CDR3aa: CASSMVGTNTEAFF
j_gene: TRBJ1-1
d_gene: .
abundance: .
v_gene: TRBV19
len: 14

CDR3nt: TGTGCCAGCAGGGGAGCGGAGTTCAACAATGAGCAGTTCTTC
CDR3aa: CASRGAEFNNEQFF
j_gene: TRBJ2-1
d_gene: .
abundance: .
v_gene: TRBV28
len: 14

CDR3nt: TGTGCCAGCAGCGGGGACGGGCGAGAGACCCAGTACTTC
CDR3aa: CASSGDGRETQYF
j_gene: TRBJ2-5
d_gene: .
abundance: .
v_gene: TRBV9
len: 13

CDR3nt: TGTGCCAGCAGCCGGAGCGCGGGATTCTCCTACGAGCAGTACTTC
CDR3aa: CASSRSAGFSYEQYF
j_gene: TRBJ2-7
d_gene: .
abundance: .
v_gene: TRBV16
len: 15

CDR3nt: TGTGCCAGCAGCAATCTAGCGGGAGAAGGCTACGAGCAGTACTTC
CDR3aa: CASSNLAGEGYEQYF
j_gene: TRBJ2-7
d_gene: .
abundance: few
v_gene: TRBV21-1
len: 15

CDR3nt: TGTGCCAGCAGTCCCTCCTCCACAGGGGGCTATAACATTCAGTACTTC
CDR3aa: CASSPSSTGGYNIQYF
j_gene: TRBJ2-4
d_gene: TRBD1
abundance: .
v_gene: TRBV28
len: 16

CDR3nt: TGTGCCAGCAGTTTAGGGACAGCTAATTCACCCCTCCACTTT
CDR3aa: CASSLGTANSPLHF
j_gene: TRBJ1-6
d_gene: TRBD1
abundance: once
v_gene: TRBV28
len: 14

CDR3nt: TGTGCCAGCAGTCGGACAGGCACCATGAACACTGAAGCTTTCTTT
CDR3aa: CASSRTGTMNTEAFF
j_gene: TRBJ1-1
d_gene: TRBD1
abundance: .
v_gene: TRBV11-2
len: 15

CDR3nt: TGTGCCAGCAGCCAAGAACGGGGGTTCGGGACTGAAGCTTTCTTT
CDR3aa: CASSQERGFGTEAFF
j_gene: TRBJ1-1
d_gene: .
abundance: .
v_gene: TRBV3-1/TRBV3-2
len: 15

CDR3nt: TGTGCCAGCAGCGGGCCAAAGGATGAAAAACTGTTTTTT
CDR3aa: CASSGPKDEKLFF
j_gene: TRBJ1-4
d_gene: .
abundance: .
v_gene: TRBV11-2
len: 13

CDR3nt: TGTGCCTGGAGTGCGAACCAGGCCGTTGGCTACACCTTC
CDR3aa: CAWSANQAVGYTF
j_gene: TRBJ1-2
d_gene: .
abundance: .
v_gene: TRBV30
len: 13

CDR3nt: TGTGCCAGCAGCGCCCATGAAGGGTCTGAAGCTTTCTTT
CDR3aa: CASSAHEGSEAFF
j_gene: TRBJ1-1
d_gene: .
abundance: .
v_gene: TRBV5-8
len: 13

CDR3nt: TGTGCCAGCTCACCAAGCCAGGAGACCCAGTACTTC
CDR3aa: CASSPSQETQYF
j_gene: TRBJ2-5
d_gene: .
abundance: .
v_gene: TRBV18
len: 12

CDR3nt: TGTGCCAGCAGTTACCAGATGACCAAGGGAGAGACCCAGTACTTC
CDR3aa: CASSYQMTKGETQYF
j_gene: TRBJ2-5
d_gene: .
abundance: .
v_gene: TRBV6-2/TRBV6-3
len: 15

CDR3nt: TGCGCCAGCAGCTTTTCTCTACAGGGAAACTATGGCTACACCTTC
CDR3aa: CASSFSLQGNYGYTF
j_gene: TRBJ1-2
d_gene: .
abundance: .
v_gene: TRBV5-1
len: 15

CDR3nt: TGTGCCAGCAGCTATAACACGGTACAAGAGACCCAGTACTTC
CDR3aa: CASSYNTVQETQYF
j_gene: TRBJ2-5
d_gene: .
abundance: .
v_gene: TRBV7-8
len: 14